What follows describes a single T cell receptor (beta chain). This sample stems from a study of blood T cell repertoires in COVID-19. Study in general: Acute and convalescent COVID-19 samples came from the United States, Italy and Spain. The analysed material was cDNA or gDNA that came from T cells, B-cell-depleted T cells, or PBMCs.

The V end lost 4 bases, the J end lost 0 bases, and 13 bases lay between the germline ends. Germline assignment: CDR1 SGHRS and CDR2 YFSETQ. The CDR3 is made up of 16 amino acids. In the original analysis: The assay estimated nucleated cells by amplifying reference gene primers. Sequenced by immunoSEQ multiplex PCR; TCRdb stores in-frame clones only, minus some. The DNA was the basis for D and trimming; V, J and clone size are from that table. The sample has 140,000 to 150,000 clones, 85% to 90% seen once. The receptor was derived from a woman aged 55-70 years with active COVID-19. Sample: peripheral blood. The rearrangement uses TRBV5-1 and TRBJ1-4; D is perhaps TRBD1 (6 bases). The CDR3 nucleotides are TGCGCCAGCAGCCTAAACAGGGACGCAACTAATGAAAAACTGTTTTTT. Residues: CASSLNRDATNEKLFF.